This T cell receptor beta chain is drawn from a study of OX40 agonist ivuxolimab in advanced cancers. The repertoire was sequenced with immunoSEQ multiplex PCR; TCRdb's copy has only in-frame clones and lacks some. Among 62,000 or so clones listed, around nine tenths were seen once. The sample holds one count of this clone. The sample here was CD4+ or CD8+ T cells sorted from blood, taken in a trial of the OX40 agonist ivuxolimab. This receptor was obtained from an adult with an advanced solid tumor such as melanoma, head and neck, liver or kidney cancer.

CDR3 loop: CASSQIRGGLHYEQYF. The CDR3 coding sequence is TGCGCCAGCAGCCAAATTCGGGGGGGCCTTCACTACGAGCAGTACTTC. The chain joins TRBV4-3 to TRBJ2-7, with TRBD2 matching 8 bases. The CDR3 has 16 amino acids. With 2 bases clipped from V and 3 bases from J, the junction kept 9 bases outside the gene matches. From germline, CDR1 is LGHNA and CDR2 YSLEER.